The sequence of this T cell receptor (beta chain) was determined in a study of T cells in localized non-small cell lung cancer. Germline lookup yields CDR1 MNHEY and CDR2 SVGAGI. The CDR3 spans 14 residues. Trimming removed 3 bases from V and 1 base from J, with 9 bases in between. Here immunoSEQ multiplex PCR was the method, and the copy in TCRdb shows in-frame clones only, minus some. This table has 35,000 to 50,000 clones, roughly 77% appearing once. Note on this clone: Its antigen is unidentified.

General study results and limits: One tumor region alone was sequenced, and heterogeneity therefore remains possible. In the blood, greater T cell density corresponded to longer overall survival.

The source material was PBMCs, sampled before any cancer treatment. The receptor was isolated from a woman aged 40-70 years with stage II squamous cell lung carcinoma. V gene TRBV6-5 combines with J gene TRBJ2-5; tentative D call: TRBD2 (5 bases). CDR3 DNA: TGTGCCAGCAGTTATAACGGAGGCCAAGAGACCCAGTACTTC. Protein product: CASSYNGGQETQYF.